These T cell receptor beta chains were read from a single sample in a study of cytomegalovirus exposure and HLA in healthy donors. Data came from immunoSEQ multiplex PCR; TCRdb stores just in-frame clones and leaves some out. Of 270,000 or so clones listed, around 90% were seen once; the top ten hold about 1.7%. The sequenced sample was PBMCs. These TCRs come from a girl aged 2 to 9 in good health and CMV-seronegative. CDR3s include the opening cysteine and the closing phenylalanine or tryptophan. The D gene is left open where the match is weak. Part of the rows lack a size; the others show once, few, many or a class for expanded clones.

TGTGCCAGCAGTCCTCGGACAGGGCGCTCCTACGAGCAGTACTTC,CASSPRTGRSYEQYF,TRBV6-1,NA,15,TRBJ2-7,TRBD1
TGTGCCAGTGGGAGAGGCCCAGATACGCAGTATTTT,CASGRGPDTQYF,TRBV7-9,NA,12,TRBJ2-3,NA
TGTGCCAGCAGCTTCCATTCCAAATCGGGACAGAACTATGGCTACACCTTC,CASSFHSKSGQNYGYTF,TRBV7-9,once,17,TRBJ1-2,TRBD1
TGCGCCAGCAGCTTGGTGGCTAGCGGGAGTGGGGCTAACGAGCAGTACTTC,CASSLVASGSGANEQYF,TRBV5-1,NA,17,TRBJ2-7,TRBD2
TGTGCCAGCAGCACTCTAACAGGGTACTCTGGGGCCAACGTCCTGACTTTC,CASSTLTGYSGANVLTF,TRBV13,NA,17,TRBJ2-6,NA
TGTGCCAGCAGCTTCGGCCAGGGGGCACAACGGGCTTTCTTT,CASSFGQGAQRAFF,TRBV11-2,NA,14,TRBJ1-1,TRBD1
TGCAGCGTTTGTAGGGGAGGAGGAGGCTACGAGCAGTACTTC,CSVCRGGGGYEQYF,TRBV29-1,NA,14,TRBJ2-7,NA
TGTGCCAGCAGTGAAGCGCGAGGCAGCGAAGCTTTCTTT,CASSEARGSEAFF,TRBV2,NA,13,TRBJ1-1,NA
TGCGCCAGCAGCTTGGGGCCCGACTCTGGAAACACCATATATTTT,CASSLGPDSGNTIYF,TRBV5-1,once,15,TRBJ1-3,NA
TGTGCCAGCAGCAGGGACAAGAGCTCCTACGAGCAGTACTTC,CASSRDKSSYEQYF,TRBV6-5,NA,14,TRBJ2-7,NA
TGTGCCAGCAGTTCCGGGACTAGCGGGAGCAATGAGCAGTTCTTC,CASSSGTSGSNEQFF,TRBV2,NA,15,TRBJ2-1,TRBD2
TGTGCCAGCAGCGTAAACACTAACTATGGCTACACCTTC,CASSVNTNYGYTF,TRBV9,once,13,TRBJ1-2,NA
TGTGCCAGCAGCGACGCGCCGGGAACTTATGGCTACACCTTC,CASSDAPGTYGYTF,TRBV9,NA,14,TRBJ1-2,NA
TGTGCCAGCAGCACGAAGAGCTACGAGCAGTACTTC,CASSTKSYEQYF,TRBV28,NA,12,TRBJ2-7,NA
TGTGCCAGCAGCCAGCCTTCGGGACACTACTATGAAAAACTGTTTTTT,CASSQPSGHYYEKLFF,TRBV28,NA,16,TRBJ1-4,NA
TGCGCCAGCAGCCTCAGACTGAATAGGGGTGAAAAACTGTTTTTT,CASSLRLNRGEKLFF,TRBV5-1,few,15,TRBJ1-4,NA
TGTGCCAGCAGCCTACGCCAGGGGCAGGGAATTGCGCCCCTCCACTTT,CASSLRQGQGIAPLHF,TRBV27,NA,16,TRBJ1-6,NA
TGTGCCAGCAGCCCAGGGCTTCTGAGGAGCTCCTACAATGAGCAGTTCTTC,CASSPGLLRSSYNEQFF,TRBV11-3,NA,17,TRBJ2-1,NA
TGTGCCAGCAGCTTGGCAGGGGCCTACGAGCAGTACTTC,CASSLAGAYEQYF,TRBV11-2,NA,13,TRBJ2-7,NA
TGCGCCAGCAGTCGGTCTGGACAGGGGGTCTACGAGCAGTACTTC,CASSRSGQGVYEQYF,TRBV5-1,NA,15,TRBJ2-7,TRBD1
TGTGCCAGTAAGGCCGACAGTAGCAATCAGCCCCAGCATTTT,CASKADSSNQPQHF,TRBV19,NA,14,TRBJ1-5,NA
TGTGCCAGCAGAGCGGACAGTTTGCCTGAAGCTTTCTTT,CASRADSLPEAFF,TRBV2,NA,13,TRBJ1-1,NA
TGTGCCAGCAGTGAACCCCGACTAGCGGGCTACGAGCAGTACTTC,CASSEPRLAGYEQYF,TRBV6-1,NA,15,TRBJ2-7,TRBD2
TGTGCCAGCACTCCGGGACAGGGGAATGAAAAACTGTTTTTT,CASTPGQGNEKLFF,TRBV6-1,NA,14,TRBJ1-4,TRBD1
TGTGCCAGCAGTTCGGTCCCCGGGACTAGCGGCATCACCGGGGAGCTGTTTTTT,CASSSVPGTSGITGELFF,TRBV27,NA,18,TRBJ2-2,TRBD2
TGTGCCAGCAGCCGTGGACAGGGACCAGATACGCAGTATTTT,CASSRGQGPDTQYF,TRBV7-9,NA,14,TRBJ2-3,TRBD1
TGTGCCAGCTCACCGTTACTAGCGGGTAGCTCCTACGAGCAGTACTTC,CASSPLLAGSSYEQYF,TRBV18,NA,16,TRBJ2-7,TRBD2
TGTGCCAGCTCCTACGCCCAAGGGGTGATCTATGGCTACACCTTC,CASSYAQGVIYGYTF,TRBV6-5,NA,15,TRBJ1-2,NA
TGTGCCAGCAGCCGGACAAAACAGGGGTTCCCCTACAATGAGCAGTTCTTC,CASSRTKQGFPYNEQFF,TRBV5-6,NA,17,TRBJ2-1,TRBD1
TGCAGCGTTGAATTAGGGGGCTATGGCTACACCTTC,CSVELGGYGYTF,TRBV29-1,once,12,TRBJ1-2,NA
TGTGCCAGCAGCTCAAGTGGGGGGACGACCTACAATGAGCAGTTCTTC,CASSSSGGTTYNEQFF,TRBV7-2,NA,16,TRBJ2-1,NA
TGCAGCGTTGAAGCGGAGGGACAGGGTTTCTTTGGCTACACCTTC,CSVEAEGQGFFGYTF,TRBV29-1,NA,15,TRBJ1-2,TRBD1
TGTGCTAGTGGTACCCCCGACAGGGCCAACGTCCTGACTTTC,CASGTPDRANVLTF,TRBV12-5,NA,14,TRBJ2-6,NA
TGTGCCAGTAGTTCTTTACAAGGACAGGGGAGGACTGAAGCTTTCTTT,CASSSLQGQGRTEAFF,TRBV19,NA,16,TRBJ1-1,TRBD1
TGTGCCATCAGTGAGTCACCAGGGCGGTCCTATAATTCACCCCTCCACTTT,CAISESPGRSYNSPLHF,TRBV10-3,NA,17,TRBJ1-6,NA
TGTGCCAGCAGCCCCCGGACAGGGACAGATACGCAGTATTTT,CASSPRTGTDTQYF,TRBV13,NA,14,TRBJ2-3,TRBD1
TGTGCCAGCAGTCAGTGGGGGGGCCTCACCGGGGAGCTGTTTTTT,CASSQWGGLTGELFF,TRBV6-6,NA,15,TRBJ2-2,NA
TGTGCCAGCGCAAAAGGGAAGGGGTACGAGCAGTACTTC,CASAKGKGYEQYF,TRBV13,few,13,TRBJ2-7,NA
TGTGCCAGCAGTTCATTTAGCGGGAGGGCCTCGTCCGAGCAGTACTTC,CASSSFSGRASSEQYF,TRBV6-5,NA,16,TRBJ2-7,TRBD2
TGTGCCAGCAGCTTCATGGGAGGGGGTCACCTCAATGAGCAGTTCTTC,CASSFMGGGHLNEQFF,TRBV7-9,NA,16,TRBJ2-1,NA
TGTGCCAGCAGGGATTGGACTGCCGGTGTCTACGAGCAGTACTTC,CASRDWTAGVYEQYF,TRBV5-4,NA,15,TRBJ2-7,NA
TGTGCCAGCAGTGAAATACAAGAGACCCAGTACTTC,CASSEIQETQYF,TRBV25-1,NA,12,TRBJ2-5,NA
TGCGCCAGCAGCTTCTCTGGGACAGGGTTGGCCCAACGCGGCTACACCTTC,CASSFSGTGLAQRGYTF,TRBV5-1,NA,17,TRBJ1-2,TRBD1
TGTGCCTGGAGTATCACAGGGGATACGCAGTATTTT,CAWSITGDTQYF,TRBV30,NA,12,TRBJ2-3,NA
TGTGCCAGCAGGGGACAGGGGATCGGCGAGCAGTACTTC,CASRGQGIGEQYF,TRBV7-9,NA,13,TRBJ2-7,TRBD1
TGTGCCACCAGCGGCGGGGGTTCCGAGCAGTACTTC,CATSGGGSEQYF,TRBV10-3,NA,12,TRBJ2-7,TRBD2
TGTGCCAGCAGTGAAGGATGGGGCATGAACACTGAAGCTTTCTTT,CASSEGWGMNTEAFF,TRBV6-1,NA,15,TRBJ1-1,NA
TGTGCCAGCGGTCAGGAGGGGGCGGGGACTGAAGCTTTCTTT,CASGQEGAGTEAFF,TRBV11-2,NA,14,TRBJ1-1,TRBD1
TGCAGCGTTAAGGGGATAGACCAGCCCCAGCATTTT,CSVKGIDQPQHF,TRBV29-1,NA,12,TRBJ1-5,NA
TGTGCCAGCAGACCCCCGGGACAGAGAACCTACGAGCAGTACTTC,CASRPPGQRTYEQYF,TRBV27,NA,15,TRBJ2-7,TRBD1
TGTGCCAGCAGCCCCGGACAGAACACTGAAGCTTTCTTT,CASSPGQNTEAFF,TRBV7-9,NA,13,TRBJ1-1,NA
TGTGCCAGCAGTGAAATCGGGTCGGGGCAGCCCCAGCATTTT,CASSEIGSGQPQHF,TRBV6-1,NA,14,TRBJ1-5,NA